The following is a T cell receptor (beta chain) sequence with its context. Method: immunoSEQ multiplex PCR; TCRdb's copy keeps in-frame clones and lacks some. Counted here are about 95,000 clones, around four fifths occurring once; the ten biggest clones make up approximately 20%. The data derive from a study of control samples from healthy donors and cancer patients. Trimming cost V 2 bases and J 5 bases, with 19 bases left between them. The germline CDR1 and CDR2 sequences are SGHRS and YFSETQ. The CDR3 covers 16 residues. The sequencing input was blood. This receptor was taken from a man aged 30 to 39 in good health. The rearrangement joins TRBV5-1 to TRBJ2-5; TRBD1 is a possible D gene (6 bases). DNA of the CDR3: TGCGCCAGCAGCTTCTCAGGGGCATTCATCACGGAGACCCAGTACTTC. Amino acid sequence: CASSFSGAFITETQYF.